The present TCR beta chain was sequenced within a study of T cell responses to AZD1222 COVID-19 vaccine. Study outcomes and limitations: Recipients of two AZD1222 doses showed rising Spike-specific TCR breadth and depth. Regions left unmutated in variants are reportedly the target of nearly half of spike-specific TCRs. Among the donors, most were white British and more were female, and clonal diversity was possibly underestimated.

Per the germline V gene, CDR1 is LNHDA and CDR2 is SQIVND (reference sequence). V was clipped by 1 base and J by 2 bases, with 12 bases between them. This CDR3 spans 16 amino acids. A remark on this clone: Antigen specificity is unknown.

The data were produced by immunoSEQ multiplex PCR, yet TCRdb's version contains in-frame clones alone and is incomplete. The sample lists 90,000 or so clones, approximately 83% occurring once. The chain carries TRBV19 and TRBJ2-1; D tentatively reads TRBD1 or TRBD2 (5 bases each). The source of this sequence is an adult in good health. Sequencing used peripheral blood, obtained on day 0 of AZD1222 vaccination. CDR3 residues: CASSIVGEVPYNEQFF. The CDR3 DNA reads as TGTGCCAGTAGTATAGTGGGGGAAGTGCCCTACAATGAGCAGTTCTTC.